One and the same sample provided the 16 T cell receptor beta chains below, sequenced in a study of naive and memory T cell subsets (dated by TCRdb to the late 2010s). Receptor amplification or capture employed UMI-ligation and nested PCR. The data were produced on an Illumina MiSeq. To cover both TRBC1 and TRBC2, the beta constant-region primer consisted of an equimolar mix of two oligonucleotides. Four rounds of PCR, combining the SP2 primer with nested alpha and beta constant-region primers, were used to amplify the ligated cDNA. The public reads were quality trimmed at Q25 with fastp and then assembled into clones with MiXCR by TCRdb, keeping productive beta chains. Entries are consolidated by CDR3 protein sequence, retaining the most common genes and DNA. The sample includes 25,000 to 40,000 distinct CDR3 sequences, with about a fifth observed a single time. The ten largest clones add up to about 3% of the sample.

Sequencing input: effector memory CD4+ T cells from blood. According to the study, the label for this sample's cell subset or site signals: effector memory, CD45RA- CD27-. The receptors were sampled from a human donor in good health.

The genes are TRBV28 and TRBJ1-1; D gene ambiguous. Germline CDR1 MDHEN, CDR2 SYDVKM. There are 15 residues in the CDR3. V was cut by 3 bases and J by 0 bases, with 11 bases left in between. The CDR3 nucleotides read TGTGCCAGCAGTTTCGTTCGTAACATGAACACTGAAGCTTTCTTT. Its protein is CASSFVRNMNTEAFF. The full variable domain, in which reference TRBV28 and TRBJ1-1 provide the parts outside the CDR3, is DVKVTQSSRYLVKRTGEKVFLECVQDMDHENMFWYRQDPGLGLRLIYFSYDVKMKEKGDIPEGYSVSREKKERFSLILESASTNQTSMYLCASSFVRNMNTEAFFGQGTRLTVV.

This clonotype has ten or more counts. The chain combines TRBV6-6 with TRBJ1-1; no firm D call. Germline values: CDR1 MNHNY, CDR2 SVGAGI (reference sequence). The V end was cut by 7 bases, the J end by 5 bases, with 11 bases between. This CDR3 is built from 12 residues. This chain's CDR3 is CASTLTRTEAFF. CDR3 DNA sequence: TGTGCCAGCACCTTAACCAGGACTGAAGCTTTCTTT.

This clonotype occurred many times. V is TRBV20-1 and J is TRBJ2-2; 12 bases are shared with TRBD2. Germline V gives CDR1 DFQATT, CDR2 SNEGSKA (reference sequence). V dropped 3 bases and J dropped 6; count of bases not matched to a gene: 2. The CDR3 runs to 14 residues. This CDR3 reads CSARSSGRAGELFF. CDR3 nucleotides: TGCAGTGCTAGGTCTAGCGGGAGGGCCGGGGAGCTGTTTTTT.

This clonotype is medium-sized in the sample. The CDR3 coding sequence is TGTGCCAGCAGGAGAACAGATCGCCATGGCTACACCTTC. Encoded protein: CASRRTDRHGYTF. This rearrangement joins TRBV27 to TRBJ1-2; no definite D call. V was clipped by 6 bases and J by 6 bases, with 14 bases between them. Germline values: CDR1 MNHEY, CDR2 SMNVEV (reference sequence). The CDR3 loop spans 13 amino acids.

This chain joins TRBV7-2 and TRBJ1-2, with D perhaps TRBD1 (5 bases). The CDR3 contains 13 residues. In germline, CDR1 is SGHTA, CDR2 FQGNSA. Trimming cost V 2 bases and J 7 bases, with 11 bases left between them. The CDR3, as DNA: TGTGCCAGCAGCTTACGAAGGGGAGGTGGCTACACCTTC. It encodes CASSLRRGGGYTF.

CDR3 coding DNA: TGTGCCAGCAGCTTGGGAGGGAATATCTACGAGCAGTACTTC. It encodes CASSLGGNIYEQYF. The chain combines TRBV5-4 with TRBJ2-7; D perhaps matches TRBD2 (5 bases). The germline V gene encodes CDR1 SGHNT and CDR2 YYREEE (reference sequence). Between the trimmed V and J ends, which lost 0 bases and 3 bases, there was a span of 10 bases. This CDR3 region has 14 residues.

This clonotype was seen a handful of times. This sequence joins TRBV20-1 and TRBJ2-5, with a tentative D call TRBD1 (6 bases). CDR1 and CDR2 (germline): DFQATT, SNEGSKA (reference sequence). V shed 5 bases and J shed 4 bases, with 23 bases lying between them. The CDR3 is 16 amino acids. DNA of the CDR3: TGCAGTGCTCCCGAGCTTTTCAGGGGAAGGGGAGAGACCCAGTACTTC. Translation gives CSAPELFRGRGETQYF.

This chain joins TRBV24-1 and TRBJ2-5, with 7 bases lining up with TRBD1. CDR3 length equals 15 residues. With 10 bases clipped from V and 3 bases from J, the junction kept 13 bases outside the gene matches. Germline V gene data show CDR1 as KGHDR and CDR2 as SFDVKD. The CDR3 bases are TGTGCCACAGCAGCCGGACGGACAGGCAAAGAGACCCAGTACTTC. This gives the protein CATAAGRTGKETQYF.

This clonotype showed up many times. V usage is TRBV6-2 or TRBV6-3 and J usage is TRBJ1-1; weak D call: TRBD1 (5 bases). This CDR3 is built from 15 residues. The V end was cut by 2 bases, the J end by 5 bases, with 15 bases between. Germline values: CDR1 MNHEY, CDR2 SVGEGT. The DNA for the CDR3 is TGTGCCAGCAGTTACCCCGGCAGGGACGGGACTGAAGCTTTCTTT. As protein: CASSYPGRDGTEAFF.

This clonotype was seen more than once but under ten times. The chain's CDR3 is CASSPAQVQSYNEQFF. The CDR3 DNA follows: TGCGCCAGCAGCCCCGCTCAGGTGCAGTCCTACAATGAGCAGTTCTTC. V is TRBV5-1 and J is TRBJ2-1, with D uncertain. Trimming stripped 4 bases from V and 1 base from J, with 15 bases between. The CDR3 runs 16 residues. Germline lookup yields CDR1 SGHRS and CDR2 YFSETQ. Filled out from reference TRBV5-1 and TRBJ2-1, the complete variable domain reads KAGVTQTPRYLIKTRGQQVTLSCSPISGHRSVSWYQQTPGQGLQFLFEYFSETQRNKGNFPGRFSGRQFSNSRSEMNVSTLELGDSALYLCASSPAQVQSYNEQFFGPGTRLTVL.

V usage is TRBV20-1 and J usage is TRBJ1-5; maybe TRBD1 (5 bases). Trimming took 3 bases from V and 1 from J, leaving 16 bases between them. The CDR3 totals 16 residues. In germline, CDR1 is DFQATT, CDR2 SNEGSKA (reference sequence). The CDR3 bases are TGCAGTGCTAGTAGGGGTCGGGGACTAAGCAATCAGCCCCAGCATTTT. It encodes CSASRGRGLSNQPQHF.

There are a few counts of this clonotype. CDR3 in DNA: TGTGCCAGCTCACCCGGGACAGAAAGAAAACTGTTTTTT. Amino acids: CASSPGTERKLFF. The rearrangement links TRBV18 to TRBJ1-4; 7 nucleotides agree with TRBD1. The CDR3 loop spans 13 amino acids. Germline V gene sequence: CDR1 KGHSH, CDR2 LQKENI. J gave up 10 bases and V 3 bases, and 5 bases lay outside the gene matches.

This clonotype was counted many times. The chain recombines TRBV14 with TRBJ2-3, with D perhaps assigned TRBD1 or TRBD2 (5 bases each). The CDR3 is 15 amino acids. Germline values: CDR1 SGHDN, CDR2 FVKESK. V lost 0 bases and J lost 6, with 13 bases in between. CDR3: CASSQDQGELDTQYF. The CDR3, as DNA: TGTGCCAGCAGCCAAGACCAGGGAGAATTGGATACGCAGTATTTT.

The table lists this clonotype with a few counts. V gene TRBV10-1 combines with J gene TRBJ2-7; 9 bases are shared with TRBD1. This CDR3 is 15 amino acids long. J lost 1 base, V lost 6 bases, and 7 bases had no gene match. Per the germline V gene, CDR1 is WNHNN and CDR2 is SYGVQD (reference sequence). The CDR3 is CASSKGQGGSYEQYF. CDR3 coding DNA: TGCGCCAGCAGCAAGGGACAGGGTGGATCCTACGAGCAGTACTTC.

The rearrangement links TRBV6-4 to TRBJ2-2; D perhaps matches TRBD1 (5 bases). The V end was cut by 3 bases, the J end by 5 bases, with 16 bases between. Per germline, CDR1 MRHNA and CDR2 SNTAGT. This CDR3 region has 16 residues. CDR3 protein: CASSEQGLMGTGELFF. DNA for the CDR3: TGTGCCAGCAGTGAGCAGGGCTTGATGGGGACCGGGGAGCTGTTTTTT.

This clonotype was recorded many times. The chain couples TRBV28 to TRBJ1-6; D gene unclear. This CDR3 comprises 14 residues. Trimming took off 2 bases at V and 5 bases at J, with 7 bases between the two ends. Germline CDR1 is MDHEN and CDR2 is SYDVKM. CDR3: CASSLRRNNSPLHF. CDR3 DNA sequence: TGTGCCAGCAGTTTACGGAGGAATAATTCACCCCTCCACTTT.